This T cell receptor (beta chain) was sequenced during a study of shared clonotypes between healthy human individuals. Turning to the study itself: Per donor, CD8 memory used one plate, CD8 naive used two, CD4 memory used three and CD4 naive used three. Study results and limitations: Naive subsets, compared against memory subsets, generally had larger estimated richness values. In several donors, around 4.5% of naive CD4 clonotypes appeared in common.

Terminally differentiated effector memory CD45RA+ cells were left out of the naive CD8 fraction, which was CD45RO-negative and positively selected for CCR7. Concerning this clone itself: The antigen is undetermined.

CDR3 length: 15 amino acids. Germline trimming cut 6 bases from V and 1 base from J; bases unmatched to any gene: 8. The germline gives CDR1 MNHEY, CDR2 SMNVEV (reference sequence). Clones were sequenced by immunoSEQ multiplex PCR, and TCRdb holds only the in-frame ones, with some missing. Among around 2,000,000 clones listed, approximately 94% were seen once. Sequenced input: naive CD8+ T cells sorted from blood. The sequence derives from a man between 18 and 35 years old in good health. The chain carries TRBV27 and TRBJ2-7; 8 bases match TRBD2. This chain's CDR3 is CASSPETSESYEQYF. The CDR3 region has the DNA TGTGCCAGCAGCCCAGAGACTAGCGAATCCTACGAGCAGTACTTC.